This T cell receptor beta chain comes out of a study of T-cell memory formation after mild COVID-19. Libraries for TCRalpha and TCRbeta carried sample barcodes and unique molecular identifiers via 5'RACE. TCRdb re-analysed the 5' RACE reads in MiXCR, keeping a single row per CDR3 protein. This table holds a few hundred thousand distinct CDR3 sequences, over 9.5% found once. This clonotype appeared a few times. Its specificity is not known. The CDR3 length is 14 residues. Trimming pared 6 bases from V and 5 bases from J, leaving 13 bases between. Germline V gives CDR1 KGHDR, CDR2 SFDVKD. Regarding the study as a whole: Mainly in CM and EM were contracting CD4+ clones; CD8+ were in EMRA. Second-wave clones that peaked on day 37 lacked confirmed SARS-CoV-2 specificity.

This receptor was taken from a young man who had mild COVID-19 (a few samples of this study predate the infection). Cell type and time point are not known. The chain combines TRBV24-1 with TRBJ2-1; the D call may be TRBD1 or TRBD2 (5 bases each). The sample comprised PBMCs or a T cell subset sorted from them (not recorded which). CDR3 amino acids: CATSRSGTNNEQFF. CDR3 in DNA: TGTGCCACCAGTAGATCCGGGACCAACAATGAGCAGTTCTTC.